This passage covers 5 T cell receptor beta chains from one sample sequenced in a study of blood T cells in healthy people across ages. With a J-beta primer mix and a sample-barcoded 5' primer, a second PCR ran about 6 to 11 cycles. TCRdb called the 5' RACE reads again in MiXCR, with one record for every CDR3 protein. The sample carries hundreds of thousands of distinct CDR3 sequences, under 65% recorded once. Input material: blood. These receptors all come from a man between 60 and 75 years old in good health.

The chain couples TRBV20-1 to TRBJ1-5; 8 nucleotides align to TRBD1. V lost 6 bases and J lost 6; bases outside the gene matches: 16. The CDR3 runs to 16 residues. Looked up from germline, CDR1 is DFQATT and CDR2 is SNEGSKA (reference sequence). Here the CDR3 reads CSAYGQGERKGQPQHF. The CDR3 region has the DNA TGCAGTGCCTATGGACAGGGAGAGAGAAAGGGTCAGCCCCAGCATTTT.

The gene calls are TRBV20-1 and TRBJ2-3, with unresolved D. This CDR3 has 9 amino acids. Trimming took off 8 bases at V and 3 bases at J, with 3 bases between the two ends. Germline assignment: CDR1 DFQATT and CDR2 SNEGSKA (reference sequence). In DNA form, the CDR3 reads TGCAGTCAGACAGATACGCAGTATTTT. Protein sequence: CSQTDTQYF.

The chain couples TRBV11-2 to TRBJ1-4; D ambiguous. Germline CDR1 reads SGHAT; CDR2 reads FQNNGV. CDR3 length: 13 residues. The V end lost 10 bases, the J end lost 0 bases, and 9 bases lay between the germline ends. The CDR3 DNA sequence: TGTGCCACCGCAGGACCAACTAATGAAAAACTGTTTTTT. It codes for CATAGPTNEKLFF.

The chain couples TRBV6-5 to TRBJ2-5; 12 positions agree with TRBD2. The J call may not be correct, given that the DNA end is closer to TRBJ2-7. CDR3 size: 18 residues. Germline-derived CDR1 and CDR2 are MNHEY and SVGAGI. The CDR3 DNA reads as TGTGCCAGCAGTTCCGCCATGTTGCGACTAGCGGGAGCCCCCGAGCAGTACTTC. Translation: CASSSAMLRLAGAPEQYF.

The J gene is TRBJ2-1, the V gene TRBV6-5, with TRBD2 as a possible D gene (5 bases). Germline CDR1 and CDR2: MNHEY and SVGAGI. V was cut by 6 bases and J by 5 bases, with 11 bases left in between. The CDR3 runs 13 residues. The CDR3 here is CASSRTRDNEQFF. CDR3 in DNA: TGTGCCAGCAGCCGGACTCGGGACAATGAGCAGTTCTTC.